This record looks at one T cell receptor beta chain sequence and its context. The specificity of this receptor is unknown. Via the germline V gene (reference sequence), CDR1 is LNHDA and CDR2 SQIVND. V lost 5 bases and J lost 2 bases, and the count of bases not matched to a germline gene is 5. Including the terminal cysteine and phenylalanine, the CDR3 comprises 15 residues. The entry retains the CDR3 DNA only, 45 bases that are in frame from base 1. The entry originates in a study of cytomegalovirus exposure and HLA in healthy donors (dated 2017 in TCRdb). As for the study more broadly: An earlier analysis of approximately 640 of the donors reported more than 250 Gb of sequence data and around 110 million unique TCR beta sequences from some 180 million T cells. Approximately 300 gigabases of sequencing data and tens of millions of unique TCR sequences were included in an early release covering 500 to 750 HLA-typed donors. The genetic ancestry cluster associated with self-reported Caucasian donors included 70% to 85% of the approximately 400 genotyped donors. The study was designed to test whether signatures of past pathogen exposure could be identified by cataloging public T cell receptors. The study profiled the T cell repertoires of approximately 700 subjects by immunosequencing and related them to cytomegalovirus serostatus. In addition to the first cohort of several hundred subjects, a separate validation cohort of 120 different subjects was used. High-throughput TCR immunosequencing, statistical association of individual TCRs with disease status, and machine learning were combined to predict cytomegalovirus infection status. In a later analysis, previously published TCR beta repertoires from several hundred donors were re-analyzed and high-resolution HLA genotyping was added so that TCR occurrence patterns could be studied. The later analysis used no new phenotypic data to find candidate immune exposures, relying instead on TCR beta sequences and their occurrence across donors. To decide whether each TCR beta V gene segment behaved as functional or pseudogenic, an earlier analysis of approximately 620 of the donors relied on high-throughput TCR beta sequencing. Donor age, sex, ethnicity and CMV serostatus were compiled together with the repertoire data. A later genetic analysis used genome-wide SNP genotypes for about 55% of the 666 donors, treating that subset as a discovery cohort. All discovery cohort repertoires had been generated using a single sequencing platform. Both class I and class II loci were covered by HLA typing, at four-digit resolution. The number of typed donors differed by locus: about 629-630 for A, B, C, DRB1 and DQB1; 500 to 550 for DQA1; some 610 for DPA1; and some 450 for DPB1. Because of strong linkage in the cohort, four to six DR-DQ haplotypes were treated as single units for association and clustering. On average, about 200,000 unique TCR beta nucleotide sequences were sequenced per donor among about 400 genotyped donors of the cohort, with around 19% of those sequences being non-productive. What the research found in general, with its limitations: An association between a missense DCLRE1C variant and V-gene and J-gene trimming of TCR beta chains was found in a later genetic analysis and replicated in an independent cohort. Because counts were too low, roughly 18 rarely observed V segments, including chromosome 9 orphons, were left out of the earlier analysis of about 620 of the donors. In vitro tests confirmed that a few of the cytomegalovirus-associated TCR beta chains recognize cytomegalovirus antigens. At a false discovery rate of 0.05, a later analysis linked around 15,000 TCR beta sequences to specific HLA alleles. Presence/absence analyses assumed roughly uniform sequencing depth across donors, an assumption that may not hold. Several of the top co-occurrence clusters appeared to be linked to parvovirus B19, influenza, CMV and Epstein-Barr virus, according to a later analysis. A further reported finding was that TCR beta sequences accurately predicted the HLA-A and HLA-B alleles for most subjects in the first cohort. Compared with the roughly 600-donor mean, donors in an Asian-associated ancestry cluster had fewer N-insertions in productive TCRs, according to a later genetic analysis. The cohort was sequenced for TCR beta chains only, and without alpha or paired-chain data the features that could be detected were limited. According to the authors, the approach could potentially be generalized to other disease states and immunological phenotypes. In a later analysis, HLA-associated TCR beta chains were found to be more clonally expanded and to have lower generation probabilities than equally common non-associated chains. HLA typing was unavailable for some donors at each locus, so association tests used only the typed subset. Most TCR sequences were seen in very few donors, while some public TCRs were found in many individuals. Correlated functional status among segregating V segments might reflect linkage disequilibrium, but an unknown experimental factor could not be ruled out. Some IMGT-functional V segments, including TRBV6-2 and TRBV6-3, could not be told apart with the 87-base-pair reads, so those segments were excluded. The classifier was reported to diagnose cytomegalovirus status with high specificity and sensitivity in both the original and validation cohorts. The study listed 150 to 200 TCR beta chains as associated with cytomegalovirus. A later analysis found that TCR association rates varied across HLA loci, with DRB1 alleles showing the most associated TCRs and HLA-C alleles the fewest. A later analysis found that most CMV-associated TCR beta chains appeared HLA-restricted, with HLA associations seemingly driven largely by CMV exposure. For the cohort, immune exposure information was limited to CMV serostatus. In an earlier analysis of approximately 600 of the donors, most TCR beta V segments were observed in productive rearrangements about 87% or about 30% of the time, broadly matching IMGT annotations. Strong co-occurrence of HLA alleles, especially DR and DQ, made assigning TCR associations to individual alleles difficult. A cluster of highly shared sequence variants was judged likely to represent a technical artifact of the sequencing pipeline.

The cohort was made up of 666 healthy bone marrow donors. Cohort members were all nominally healthy when sampled, although unrecorded immune exposures were likely present. The donor was CMV seronegative and was included in the group of 352 seronegative cohort members. A peripheral blood sample was provided by each donor, and peripheral blood mononuclear cells were used for TCR beta sequencing. Genomic DNA extraction from the blood cell samples was performed with the Qiagen DNeasy Blood Extraction Kit. Library preparation was by the immunoSEQ multiplex PCR assay. The multiplex PCR relied on a mix of 60 forward primers for TCR Vbeta segments and 13 reverse primers for TCR Jbeta segments. A multiplex PCR assay on genomic DNA amplified the CDR3 region of rearranged TCR beta genes. On the Illumina HiSeq System, the amplified TCR beta libraries were sequenced as 87-base-pair reads. As for the original processing: A later analysis tallied 75 million to 95 million unique TCR beta chains across the 610 or so repertoires, and approximately 11 million of those chains were shared by two or more donors. A nearest-neighbor algorithm error-corrected the raw reads and collapsed the reads into unique sequences, merging closely related sequences to remove PCR and sequencing errors. Alignment of CDR3 sequences to IMGT reference sequences was used to assign V, D and J gene segments. For a sequence to be retained, a match of at least six nucleotides to both a V gene segment and a J gene segment was required. A rearrangement was called productive if the CDR3 had no stop codons and remained in frame with V and J, and every other rearrangement was called non-productive. CDR3 was defined by IMGT convention, running from the second conserved V-encoded cysteine to the conserved J-encoded phenylalanine. The earlier analysis of 450 to 750 of the donors excluded any sequence lacking an unambiguous match to a single V gene segment. In an earlier analysis of approximately 590 of the donors, a V segment was called functional when productive rearrangements were above 56.7%, and segregating when the standard deviation between donors exceeded 5%. A statistical classification framework was built to diagnose cytomegalovirus status from the catalog of TCR beta chain sequences. A later analysis assigned V and J genes by comparing TCR nucleotide sequences with IMGT/GENE-DB human TR gene sequences. In a later analysis, CDR3 sequences and most-parsimonious VDJ recombination scenarios were assigned using the TCRdist pipeline. A later analysis defined each TCR beta chain by its CDR3 amino acid sequence plus V-gene family, and excluded reads lacking a unique V-gene family. In a later analysis, several hundred highly shared, low-generation-probability nucleotide sequences were removed to address suspected cross-contamination and a sequencing artifact. A later analysis calculated a clonal expansion index for each public chain from normalized within-repertoire ranks of inferred template counts. Generation probabilities in a later analysis came from a VDJ recombination model fitted to out-of-frame rearrangements, and those results were checked against IGoR. A later analysis scored TCR-TCR, TCR-HLA and TCR-CMV co-occurrence with hypergeometric tests, applying a repertoire-size bias correction to TCR pairs. In a later analysis, false discovery rates were estimated by permuting HLA or CMV assignments 20 times. A later analysis grouped co-occurring TCRs with DBSCAN, adding TCRdist sequence similarity when clustering within HLA-allele-positive subsets. Repertoires with fewer than 30,000 or more than 120,000 public chains were left out of co-occurrence clustering, as were four to six repertoires with anomalous nucleotide sharing. Not all clones reach the TCRdb copy of this immuneACCESS table, which keeps in-frame sequences only. Checked studies attribute under half of the gap to unresolved V genes and leave the rest unexplained. Clone size and the V and J calls come from that table; the DNA yielded D and trimming. The sample has 120,000 to 150,000 clones on record. The ten largest clones add up to approximately 1.5% of the sample.

What was sequenced was PBMCs. This clonotype was obtained from a woman aged 45-60 years in good health and CMV-seronegative. Here the chain combines TRBV19 and TRBJ1-1; TRBD1 matches 10 bases in the middle. Read as DNA, the sequence is TGTGCCAGTAGTCGGAGGGACAGGGGCAACACTGAAGCTTTCTTT. Its translation reads: CASSRRDRGNTEAFF.